These 8 T cell receptor beta chains were all obtained from the same sample, sequenced in a study of cytomegalovirus exposure and HLA in healthy donors (dated by TCRdb to the late 2010s). The library relied on the immunoSEQ multiplex PCR assay. The multiplex PCR relied on a mix of 60 forward primers for TCR Vbeta segments and 13 reverse primers for TCR Jbeta segments. Not all clones reach the TCRdb copy of this immuneACCESS table, which keeps in-frame sequences only. Checked studies attribute under half of the gap to unresolved V genes and leave the rest unexplained. This sample holds some 100,000 clones; 65% to 85% were observed only once. The leading ten clones occupy under 2.5% of the sample. Source material: PBMCs. The receptors originated from a man aged 18 to 29 in good health and CMV-seronegative.

The chain carries TRBV12-5 and TRBJ2-1, with 14 nucleotides matching TRBD2. The germline gives CDR1 LGHNT, CDR2 FRNRAP. V lost 4 bases to trimming and J lost 5 bases; unmatched junction nucleotides: 16. The CDR3 has 20 residues. CDR3 region: CASGSPPPGTSGRGNNEQFF. CDR3 DNA sequence: TGTGCTAGTGGTTCCCCTCCTCCCGGGACTAGCGGGAGAGGCAACAATGAGCAGTTCTTC.

The chain uses TRBV29-1 and TRBJ2-2; 9 bases map to TRBD1. The CDR3 runs to 15 residues. Germline V gene lookup returns CDR1 SQVTM and CDR2 ANQGSEA. J gave up 2 bases and V 3 bases, and 4 bases lay outside the gene matches. The CDR3 DNA sequence: TGCAGCGTTGATGCGGGACAGGGTAACACCGGGGAGCTGTTTTTT. It codes for CSVDAGQGNTGELFF.

The DNA for the CDR3 is TGCGCCAGCAGTCGAGATAGCGGGGCGACCGGGGAGCTGTTTTTT. Amino acid sequence: CASSRDSGATGELFF. V is TRBV5-1 and J is TRBJ2-2; TRBD2 aligns across 8 bases. The junction had 8 bases not matched to a gene; V was cut back by 5 bases and J by 5 bases. The V gene's germline CDR1 is SGHRS and CDR2 YFSETQ. The CDR3 spans 15 residues.

Only a few counts were recorded for this clone. The V gene is TRBV30, the J gene TRBJ2-6, with D maybe TRBD1 (5 bases). CDR3 length: 17 amino acids. V dropped 4 bases and J dropped 0 bases, with 16 bases sitting between them. Germline CDR1 GTSNPN, CDR2 SVGIG (reference sequence). CDR3 DNA: TGTGCCTGGACACTGGACAAACTAAGCTCTGGGGCCAACGTCCTGACTTTC. Translated, it gives CAWTLDKLSSGANVLTF.

A few counts support this clone. The chain couples TRBV6-6 to TRBJ1-1; a weak D match, TRBD1 (5 bases). This CDR3 is 13 amino acids long. V dropped 1 base and J dropped 4 bases, with 7 bases sitting between them. Germline loops: CDR1 MNHNY, CDR2 SVGAGI (reference sequence). This CDR3 reads CASSYWGGTEAFF. The CDR3 nucleotides are TGTGCCAGCAGTTACTGGGGGGGCACTGAAGCTTTCTTT.

The V gene is TRBV28, the J gene TRBJ2-2; TRBD2 matches 9 bases. The CDR3 runs 14 residues. Germline V CDR1 and CDR2: MDHEN, SYDVKM. The ends lost 7 bases at V and 6 bases at J; junction bases unmatched: 6. In nucleotides, the CDR3 is TGTGCCAGCATCATAGCGGGAGTGGCCGGGGAGCTGTTTTTT. Translating gives CASIIAGVAGELFF.

The rearrangement joins TRBV18 to TRBJ1-5; TRBD1 agrees at 7 bases. Germline CDR1 is KGHSH and CDR2 is LQKENI. The trim removed 6 bases at V and 7 bases at J, leaving 12 bases unmatched. The CDR3 loop spans 15 amino acids. In DNA, the CDR3 is TGTGCCAGCTCCTCCCGACAGGGTGTAGAACAGCCCCAGCATTTT. Residues: CASSSRQGVEQPQHF.

This CDR3 is CAISGPPLGGNYGYTF. The CDR3 region has the DNA TGTGCCATCAGTGGGCCTCCTCTGGGGGGTAACTATGGCTACACCTTC. The chain combines TRBV10-3 with TRBJ1-2; TRBD1 is a possible D gene (5 bases). Germline CDR1 ENHRY, CDR2 SYGVKD. The ends were cut back, 4 bases at V and 1 base at J, with 16 bases in the middle. This CDR3 contains 16 residues.